The T cell receptor beta chain described here comes from a study of vaccination effects on CD4 cells after COVID-19. Study-wide findings and caveats: The study dataset contains few convalescent patients and includes no early post-infection timepoints. The vaccine-induced clones of healthy vaccinees included only 1 of 255 that cross-reacted with common cold coronaviruses.

This clone was observed once. What it recognizes is unknown. The ViraFEST assay expanded antigen-specific CD4+ T cells with viral peptide pools before sequencing. An approximately ten-day culture period preceded the isolation of CD4+ T cells. Recipients of the vaccine had no prior SARS-CoV-2 infection and negative nucleocapsid antibodies. Germline assignment: CDR1 KGHDR and CDR2 SFDVKD. CDR3 length: 14 amino acids. Trimming took off 4 bases at V and 4 bases at J, with 12 bases between the two ends. The repertoire was sequenced with immunoSEQ multiplex PCR; TCRdb's copy has only in-frame clones and lacks some. Here the sample spans about 25,000 clones, 76% being singletons.

Sequences were derived from CD4+ T cells from PBMCs cultured with HCoV-NL63 spike peptides, sampled before COVID-19 vaccination. The genes are TRBV24-1 and TRBJ1-1; D gene unclear. The sequence came from a human donor who received a COVID-19 vaccine. CDR3 bases: TGTGCCACCAGTGACCCGGTTGAGAGCACTGAAGCTTTCTTT. Encoded protein: CATSDPVESTEAFF.